Below, 28 T cell receptor beta chains from the same sample are listed, as sequenced in a study of blood T cell repertoires in COVID-19. TCRdb keeps only in-frame clones here, not all; method: immunoSEQ multiplex PCR. The table has about 180,000 clones, around 73% seen once; the top ten hold 17%. The sequencing sample was made of PBMCs or T cells enriched from blood (not recorded which). All receptors derive from a woman aged 45-65 years who had recovered from COVID-19.

This chain's CDR3 is CASSLAGTSGGQLQYF. The CDR3 region has the DNA TGTGCCAGCAGTTTGGCCGGGACTAGCGGGGGACAACTTCAGTACTTC. This chain links TRBV27 with TRBJ2-4; 14 nucleotides align to TRBD2. The CDR3 loop spans 16 amino acids. V gave up 3 bases and J gave up 11 bases; unmatched junction bases: 9. CDR1 and CDR2 from the germline V gene are MNHEY and SMNVEV (reference sequence).

This clone was picked up one time. The gene calls are TRBV3-1 (or the pseudogene TRBV3-2) and TRBJ2-5; D might be TRBD2 (5 bases). The CDR3 is 14 residues long. Germline CDR1 is LGHDT and CDR2 is YNNKEL (reference sequence). The germline V and J ends were trimmed by 3 bases and 3 bases, with 11 bases remaining between them. CDR3 DNA sequence: TGTGCCAGCAGCCAGGGTTCGACTAAAGAGACCCAGTACTTC. Translation: CASSQGSTKETQYF.

DNA of the CDR3: TGTGCCAGCAGCGGGACTAGCGGGACTAGCCATGAGCAGTTCTTC. It specifies CASSGTSGTSHEQFF. The chain carries TRBV11-2 and TRBJ2-1; 13 bases fit TRBD2. Trimming took 5 bases from V and 8 from J; bases not matched to a gene: 6. Germline V gene lookup returns CDR1 SGHAT and CDR2 FQNNGV. The CDR3 is 15 residues long.

This chain uses TRBV18 with TRBJ2-1; 9 bases are a match to TRBD2. The CDR3 covers 16 residues. Germline V gene sequence: CDR1 KGHSH, CDR2 LQKENI. V trimming: 8 bases; J trimming: 8 bases; junction bases outside the gene matches: 16. CDR3 region: CASLTLSGRRADEQFF. As DNA, the CDR3 is TGTGCCAGCCTCACCCTTAGCGGGAGAAGAGCCGATGAGCAGTTCTTC.

This chain joins TRBV5-1 and TRBJ2-2; D unresolved. Deletions cut 0 bases from V and 5 bases from J, with 5 bases between. CDR3 length: 13 amino acids. The germline V gene encodes CDR1 SGHRS and CDR2 YFSETQ. CDR3 sequence (DNA): TGCGCCAGCAGCTTGGAACGGACCGGGGAGCTGTTTTTT. This codes for CASSLERTGELFF.

The rearrangement uses TRBV19 and TRBJ1-2; D may be TRBD1 (6 bases). The CDR3 runs 14 residues. The V gene lost 2 bases and the J gene lost 4 bases, with 11 bases spanning the gap. Germline loops: CDR1 LNHDA, CDR2 SQIVND (reference sequence). CDR3 region: CASSIPGTSYGYTF. For the CDR3, the DNA is TGTGCCAGTAGTATACCCGGGACATCCTATGGCTACACCTTC.

The CDR3: CATSRGVEQPQHF. For the CDR3, the DNA is TGTGCCACTAGCAGGGGGGTTGAGCAGCCCCAGCATTTT. The chain joins TRBV6-5 to TRBJ1-5; the match to TRBD1 covers 7 bases. This CDR3 is 13 amino acids long. Germline V gene lookup returns CDR1 MNHEY and CDR2 SVGAGI. The V gene end was trimmed by 10 bases and the J gene end by 7 bases; junction bases not matched to a gene: 10.

The chain employs TRBV29-1 and TRBJ1-1; 9 bases align to TRBD1. V lost 7 bases to trimming and J lost 1 base; unmatched junction nucleotides: 1. This CDR3 is 12 amino acids long. Germline CDR1 is SQVTM and CDR2 is ANQGSEA. This CDR3 reads CSADRGNTEAFF. As DNA, the CDR3 is TGCAGCGCGGACAGGGGGAACACTGAAGCTTTCTTT.

The V gene is TRBV7-2, the J gene TRBJ2-1, with D maybe TRBD1 (6 bases). The germline V gene has CDR1 SGHTA and CDR2 FQGNSA. This CDR3 is 15 amino acids long. V was shortened by 4 bases and J by 5 bases, with 15 bases between the two germline ends. The CDR3 sequence: CASSSKAGTHNEQFF. DNA of the CDR3: TGTGCCAGCAGCTCAAAAGCAGGGACACACAATGAGCAGTTCTTC.

This chain connects TRBV6-5 to TRBJ2-3, with D perhaps TRBD2 (5 bases). The ends were cut back, 8 bases at V and 6 bases at J, with 18 bases in the middle. The CDR3 is 14 residues long. Germline CDR1 is MNHEY and CDR2 is SVGAGI. Here the CDR3 DNA reads TGTGCCAGCGTACTAGGGAAGTCCTGGGATACGCAGTATTTT. The encoded protein is CASVLGKSWDTQYF.

The gene calls are TRBV4-2 and TRBJ1-1; no firm D call. This CDR3 comprises 14 residues. The germline V and J ends were trimmed by 0 bases and 0 bases, with 5 bases remaining between them. Germline V gives CDR1 LGHNA, CDR2 YNFKEQ. The CDR3 DNA follows: TGTGCCAGCAGCCAAGATCCAATGAACACTGAAGCTTTCTTT. Protein product: CASSQDPMNTEAFF.

The chain employs TRBV7-3 and TRBJ2-1; a possible D gene is TRBD1 (6 bases). The germline V gene has CDR1 SGHTA and CDR2 FQGTGA. The CDR3 length is 14 residues. V shed 3 bases and J shed 8 bases, with 14 bases lying between them. The CDR3 region has the DNA TGTGCCAGCAGCTTCCAAACAGGGTTAGATGAGCAGTTCTTC. It is translated as CASSFQTGLDEQFF.

This clone was seen a single time. V is TRBV6-5 and J is TRBJ2-7, with a weak D call TRBD1 (6 bases). The CDR3 length is 15 residues. The V gene's germline CDR1 is MNHEY and CDR2 SVGAGI. V was cut by 0 bases and J by 2 bases, with 11 bases left in between. CDR3: CASSYSAGQTYEQYF. CDR3 nucleotide sequence: TGTGCCAGCAGTTACTCGGCTGGACAGACCTACGAGCAGTACTTC.

The rearrangement links TRBV19 to TRBJ2-4; 11 nucleotides match TRBD2. The CDR3 contains 15 residues. Looked up from germline, CDR1 is LNHDA and CDR2 is SQIVND (reference sequence). The V and J ends lost 6 bases and 5 bases, in that order; junction bases with no gene match: 6. In nucleotides, the CDR3 is TGTGCCAGTAGAATTAGCGGGAGGGCCCAAAACATTCAGTACTTC. Amino acid sequence: CASRISGRAQNIQYF. The full variable domain, in which reference TRBV19 and TRBJ2-4 provide the parts outside the CDR3, is DGGITQSPKYLFRKEGQNVTLSCEQNLNHDAMYWYRQDPGQGLRLIYYSQIVNDFQKGDIAEGYSVSREKKESFPLTVTSAQKNPTAFYLCASRISGRAQNIQYFGAGTRLSVL.

The chain uses TRBV9 and TRBJ1-3, with 11 bases aligning to TRBD1. CDR3 length: 14 residues. Germline V gene data show CDR1 as SGDLS and CDR2 as YYNGEE. V dropped 2 bases and J dropped 8; count of bases not matched to a gene: 3. CDR3 bases: TGTGCCAGCAGCGTTGGACAGGGGGCATACACCATATATTTT. It codes for CASSVGQGAYTIYF.

V usage is TRBV5-4 and J usage is TRBJ2-3; 7 nucleotides match TRBD2. The CDR3 sequence is 14 residues long. Per the germline V gene, CDR1 is SGHNT and CDR2 is YYREEE (reference sequence). The trim removed 2 bases at V and 0 bases at J, leaving 0 bases unmatched. The CDR3 nucleotides read TGTGCCAGCAGCTTCGGGGGGAGCACAGATACGCAGTATTTT. It translates to CASSFGGSTDTQYF.

Concerning this clone: Other DNA variants within this sample encode the same CDR3. The genes are TRBV28 and TRBJ1-4, with a weak D call TRBD1 (5 bases). Trimming took off 3 bases at V and 4 bases at J, with 9 bases between the two ends. The CDR3 contains 14 residues. CDR1 MDHEN and CDR2 SYDVKM come from the germline V gene. This CDR3 is CASSFQGGNEKLFF. In DNA form, the CDR3 reads TGTGCCAGCAGTTTTCAGGGTGGTAATGAAAAACTGTTTTTT.

V and J are TRBV9 and TRBJ2-3; 13 nucleotides line up with TRBD2. J gave up 1 base and V 3 bases, and 8 bases lay outside the gene matches. The CDR3 runs 18 residues. Looked up from germline, CDR1 is SGDLS and CDR2 is YYNGEE. The DNA of the CDR3 is TGTGCCAGCAGCGGCTGGACTAGCGGGAGATATGGCACAGATACGCAGTATTTT. It is translated as CASSGWTSGRYGTDTQYF.

As concerns this clone: Other DNA sequences from this sample encode an identical CDR3 as well. The chain has TRBV24-1 and TRBJ1-2, with 7 bases that match TRBD1. CDR1 and CDR2 from the germline V gene are KGHDR and SFDVKD. This CDR3 is built from 13 residues. The V gene end was trimmed by 4 bases and the J gene end by 4 bases; junction bases not matched to a gene: 2. The CDR3 coding sequence is TGTGCCACCAGTGACCGGGACAGCTATGGCTACACCTTC. This translates into CATSDRDSYGYTF.

The gene calls are TRBV7-8 and TRBJ2-7; 9 nucleotides line up with TRBD2. Germline V lookup: CDR1 SGHVS, CDR2 FQNEAQ. The CDR3 is 15 residues long. V was clipped by 8 bases and J by 0 bases; unmatched bases: 8. Here the CDR3 reads CASVRASGISYEQYF. The CDR3 DNA reads TGTGCCAGCGTAAGGGCTAGCGGGATCTCCTACGAGCAGTACTTC.

The V gene is TRBV4-2, the J gene TRBJ2-1, with D hard to call. The CDR3 is made up of 13 amino acids. Germline V gene lookup returns CDR1 LGHNA and CDR2 YNFKEQ. Trimming removed 1 base from V and 9 bases from J, with 10 bases in between. The CDR3 loop reads CASSQVDYPEQFF. The DNA for the CDR3 is TGTGCCAGCAGCCAAGTAGATTACCCTGAGCAGTTCTTC.

The J gene is TRBJ2-5, the V gene TRBV2; TRBD2 aligns across 16 bases. The CDR3 spans 15 residues. Germline lookup yields CDR1 SNHLY and CDR2 FYNNEI. The V and J ends lost 7 bases and 6 bases, in that order; junction bases with no gene match: 5. The CDR3 DNA reads as TGTGCCAGCACCGGGACTAGCGGGAGGGAGCAGACCCAGTACTTC. Translating gives CASTGTSGREQTQYF.

V is TRBV7-8 and J is TRBJ2-2, with D perhaps matching TRBD1 (5 bases). The germline V and J ends were trimmed by 5 bases and 5 bases, with 12 bases remaining between them. Germline CDR1 and CDR2: SGHVS and FQNEAQ. The CDR3 consists of 14 residues. The CDR3 region has the DNA TGTGCCAGCAGCAAATATCAGGGAACCGGGGAGCTGTTTTTT. Protein sequence: CASSKYQGTGELFF.

The genes are TRBV6-5 and TRBJ2-7; 7 bases match TRBD1. V lost 7 bases and J lost 6; bases outside the gene matches: 6. The CDR3 is 12 residues long. Per the germline V gene, CDR1 is MNHEY and CDR2 is SVGAGI. The DNA for the CDR3 is TGTGCCAGCACTACGACAGGGCTCGAGCAGTACTTC. Translating it yields CASTTTGLEQYF.

The chain combines TRBV7-8 with TRBJ1-1; D is ambiguous. V was clipped by 3 bases and J by 0 bases, with 11 bases between them. Per the germline V gene, CDR1 is SGHVS and CDR2 is FQNEAQ. The CDR3 extends over 15 amino acids. This chain's CDR3 is CASSFGVVMNTEAFF. CDR3 DNA: TGTGCCAGCAGCTTCGGTGTGGTTATGAACACTGAAGCTTTCTTT. The full variable domain, in which reference TRBV7-8 and TRBJ1-1 provide the parts outside the CDR3, is GAGVSQSPRYKVAKRGQDVALRCDPISGHVSLFWYQQALGQGPEFLTYFQNEAQLDKSGLPSDRFFAERPEGSVSTLKIQRTQQEDSAVYLCASSFGVVMNTEAFFGQGTRLTVV.

Here the CDR3 DNA reads TGTGCCAGTAGTCTCCCGGGACATAACTATGGCTACACCTTC. Translating gives CASSLPGHNYGYTF. The rearrangement uses TRBV19 and TRBJ1-2, with a tentative D call TRBD1 (6 bases). This CDR3 has 14 residues. Deletions cut 5 bases from V and 1 base from J, with 11 bases between. Germline V gene data show CDR1 as LNHDA and CDR2 as SQIVND (reference sequence). The full variable domain, its missing parts supplied by reference TRBV19 and TRBJ1-2, is DGGITQSPKYLFRKEGQNVTLSCEQNLNHDAMYWYRQDPGQGLRLIYYSQIVNDFQKGDIAEGYSVSREKKESFPLTVTSAQKNPTAFYLCASSLPGHNYGYTFGSGTRLTVV.

The J gene is TRBJ1-5, the V gene TRBV5-5, with D maybe TRBD1 (6 bases). Germline CDR1 and CDR2: SGHKS and YYEKEE (reference sequence). This CDR3 has 17 amino acids. V lost 3 bases, J lost 0 bases, and 16 bases lay in between. CDR3 in amino acids: CASSSDRQSLSNQPQHF. The DNA of the CDR3 is TGTGCCAGCAGCTCGGACAGACAGTCCCTTAGCAATCAGCCCCAGCATTTT. Variable domain in full (rest from reference TRBV5-5 and TRBJ1-5): DAGVTQSPTHLIKTRGQQVTLRCSPISGHKSVSWYQQVLGQGPQFIFQYYEKEERGRGNFPDRFSARQFPNYSSELNVNALLLGDSALYLCASSSDRQSLSNQPQHFGDGTRLSIL.

J is TRBJ2-2 and V is TRBV18; possibly TRBD2 for D (5 bases). V was shortened by 9 bases and J by 7 bases, with 15 bases between the two germline ends. CDR1 is KGHSH and CDR2 is LQKENI in the germline V gene. The CDR3 is 13 residues long. The CDR3 protein is CASSIGDGGELFF. In DNA, the CDR3 is TGTGCCAGTTCCATCGGGGATGGCGGGGAGCTGTTTTTT. Filled out from reference TRBV18 and TRBJ2-2, the complete variable domain reads NAGVMQNPRHLVRRRGQEARLRCSPMKGHSHVYWYRQLPEEGLKFMVYLQKENIIDESGMPKERFSAEFPKEGPSILRIQQVVRGDSAAYFCASSIGDGGELFFGEGSRLTVL.